One sample yielded the 28 T cell receptor beta chains listed below, sequenced in a study of CD8 T cells in Susac syndrome. The RNA input was roughly 0.45 to 1 ug, and it was reverse transcribed with random hexamers. TCRdb recomputed calls from the immunoSEQ multiplex PCR reads with MiXCR, one row per CDR3 protein. The sample lists a few hundred thousand distinct CDR3 sequences, roughly 96% occurring once. Sequenced input: CD4+ T cells from PBMCs. All receptors derive from a human donor with multiple sclerosis.

This rearrangement joins TRBV2 to TRBJ2-3; possible D gene TRBD2, 6 bases. The CDR3 extends over 20 amino acids. The germline V gene has CDR1 SNHLY and CDR2 FYNNEI. V lost 1 base to trimming and J lost 0 bases, with 23 bases between them. Here the CDR3 reads CASSEGREPFSITSTDTQYF. The CDR3 bases are TGTGCCAGCAGTGAAGGGCGGGAACCTTTTTCGATTACTAGCACAGATACGCAGTATTTT.

This chain uses TRBV7-2 with TRBJ2-7; D gene ambiguous. The CDR3 is 13 amino acids. Germline-derived CDR1 and CDR2 are SGHTA and FQGNSA. Trimming cost V 1 base and J 2 bases, with 6 bases left between them. Here the CDR3 DNA reads TGTGCCAGCAGCTTAGAACCAGCCTACGAGCAGTACTTC. Protein sequence: CASSLEPAYEQYF.

The chain has TRBV5-1 and TRBJ1-6; perhaps TRBD1 as D (6 bases). The CDR3 loop spans 16 amino acids. Trimming pared 1 base from V and 4 bases from J, leaving 12 bases between. CDR1 SGHRS and CDR2 YFSETQ come from the germline V gene. DNA for the CDR3: TGCGCCAGCAGCTTGTCGGGGGCCAGATATAATTCACCCCTCCACTTT. It specifies CASSLSGARYNSPLHF. Full variable domain (outside the CDR3, taken from reference TRBV5-1 and TRBJ1-6): KAGVTQTPRYLIKTRGQQVTLSCSPISGHRSVSWYQQTPGQGLQFLFEYFSETQRNKGNFPGRFSGRQFSNSRSEMNVSTLELGDSALYLCASSLSGARYNSPLHFGNGTRLTVT.

V and J are TRBV29-1 and TRBJ2-2, with a weak D call TRBD1 (5 bases). CDR3 length: 14 amino acids. Germline lookup yields CDR1 SQVTM and CDR2 ANQGSEA. V lost 3 bases and J lost 6, with 14 bases in between. As DNA, the CDR3 is TGCAGCGTTGACCTGGGGCTTTTGTCCGGGGAGCTGTTTTTT. Amino acids: CSVDLGLLSGELFF.

The rearrangement uses TRBV15 and TRBJ2-1, with TRBD1 matching 8 bases. This CDR3 has 16 amino acids. Trimming at V came to 1 base and at J to 8 bases, leaving 10 bases not matched to a gene. Germline V CDR1 and CDR2: LNHNV, YYDKDF (reference sequence). CDR3 protein: CATSRGPRGLGDEQFF. In DNA, the CDR3 is TGTGCCACCAGCAGAGGTCCCAGGGGGCTAGGTGATGAGCAGTTCTTC. Together with reference TRBV15 and TRBJ2-1, the CDR3 gives the full variable domain: DAMVIQNPRYQVTQFGKPVTLSCSQTLNHNVMYWYQQKSSQAPKLLFHYYDKDFNNEADTPDNFQSRRPNTSFCFLDIRSPGLGDTAMYLCATSRGPRGLGDEQFFGPGTRLTVL.

The gene calls are TRBV28 and TRBJ2-3; no clear D. CDR1 and CDR2 (germline): MDHEN, SYDVKM. CDR3 size: 12 residues. The V gene lost 2 bases and the J gene lost 5 bases, with 5 bases spanning the gap. This chain's CDR3 is CASSLRLDTQYF. The CDR3, as DNA: TGTGCCAGCAGTTTACGTCTAGATACGCAGTATTTT.

As DNA, the CDR3 is TGCAGTGCTAAACCGACAGGGACCCATGGCTACACCTTC. Encoded protein: CSAKPTGTHGYTF. The chain uses TRBV20-1 and TRBJ1-2, with 7 bases that match TRBD1. This CDR3 has 13 amino acids. The germline CDR1 and CDR2 sequences are DFQATT and SNEGSKA (reference sequence). Unmatched junction bases numbered 8, after V lost 4 bases and J lost 6 bases.

The chain carries TRBV29-1 and TRBJ2-5, with D possibly being TRBD1 (6 bases). The V gene lost 0 bases and the J gene lost 1 base, with 15 bases spanning the gap. The germline CDR1 and CDR2 sequences are SQVTM and ANQGSEA. This CDR3 contains 16 residues. CDR3 coding DNA: TGCAGCGTTGAAGATTCACAGGGCGGCATCCAAGAGACCCAGTACTTC. This sequence encodes CSVEDSQGGIQETQYF.

This chain joins TRBV20-1 and TRBJ2-1; possible D gene TRBD2, 6 bases. Germline V gives CDR1 DFQATT, CDR2 SNEGSKA (reference sequence). The CDR3 consists of 12 residues. Deletions cut 5 bases from V and 6 bases from J, with 11 bases between. The CDR3 is CSASRGPNEQFF. In DNA form, the CDR3 reads TGCAGTGCTTCGCGGGGCCCCAATGAGCAGTTCTTC.

The rearrangement links TRBV20-1 to TRBJ1-5; TRBD1 matches at 8 bases. The CDR3 totals 13 residues. Germline V lookup: CDR1 DFQATT, CDR2 SNEGSKA (reference sequence). The ends lost 6 bases at V and 4 bases at J; junction bases unmatched: 5. CDR3 coding DNA: TGCAGTGCCTCAACAGGGGGTAATCAGCCCCAGCATTTT. This sequence encodes CSASTGGNQPQHF.

The CDR3 protein is CASSVLAGTLYEQYF. The CDR3 nucleotides are TGTGCCAGCAGTGTCCTAGCGGGAACCCTCTACGAGCAGTACTTC. V gene TRBV27 combines with J gene TRBJ2-7; 9 positions agree with TRBD2. This CDR3 region has 15 residues. CDR1 MNHEY and CDR2 SMNVEV come from the germline V gene (reference sequence). The J segment lost 3 bases and the V segment lost 5 bases, leaving 8 bases of the junction unmatched.

The chain is built from TRBV3-1 and TRBJ2-5; tentative D call: TRBD2 (7 bases). This CDR3 has 13 residues. Germline V gene sequence: CDR1 LGHDT, CDR2 YNNKEL (reference sequence). V lost 2 bases, J lost 5 bases, and 9 bases lay in between. The CDR3 DNA reads as TGTGCCAGCAGCCAAAGGGGGGGTGAGACCCAGTACTTC. Its translation is CASSQRGGETQYF.

The chain has TRBV15 and TRBJ1-1, with a weak D call TRBD1 (6 bases). There are 14 residues in the CDR3. Trimming removed 0 bases from V and 1 base from J, with 6 bases in between. Germline values: CDR1 LNHNV, CDR2 YYDKDF (reference sequence). CDR3 nucleotides: TGTGCCACCAGCAGAGAGACAGGGAACACTGAAGCTTTCTTT. Protein: CATSRETGNTEAFF.

The count of this clonotype is one. The chain has TRBV20-1 and TRBJ2-1, with TRBD1 matching over 11 bases. The J segment lost 6 bases and the V segment lost 5 bases, leaving 9 bases of the junction unmatched. Germline assignment: CDR1 DFQATT and CDR2 SNEGSKA (reference sequence). The CDR3 spans 15 residues. DNA of the CDR3: TGCAGTGCTGGGACAGGGGGGCCGGGTGTCAATGAGCAGTTCTTC. Translating it yields CSAGTGGPGVNEQFF.

The V gene is TRBV12-3 or TRBV12-4, the J gene TRBJ1-1; D gene uncertain. The CDR3 extends over 15 amino acids. Trimming removed 7 bases at V and 1 base at J, with 16 bases between. DNA for the CDR3: TGTGCCAGCAACATTGACCCGAAGGGGAACACTGAAGCTTTCTTT. Its translation: CASNIDPKGNTEAFF.

The chain has TRBV27 and TRBJ1-5, with D unresolved. The germline V gene has CDR1 MNHEY and CDR2 SMNVEV (reference sequence). The CDR3 contains 13 residues. V was cut by 3 bases and J by 3 bases, with 6 bases left in between. The CDR3, as DNA: TGTGCCAGCAGTTTCTGGTCCAATCAGCCCCAGCATTTT. It yields the protein CASSFWSNQPQHF.

J is TRBJ2-7 and V is TRBV6-5, with D hard to call. The germline V and J ends were trimmed by 5 bases and 0 bases, with 14 bases remaining between them. The germline V gene encodes CDR1 MNHEY and CDR2 SVGAGI. This CDR3 comprises 15 residues. This chain's CDR3 is CASSPARQSSYEQYF. The CDR3 DNA sequence: TGTGCCAGCAGTCCGGCTAGGCAGAGCTCCTACGAGCAGTACTTC.

This chain uses TRBV4-1 with TRBJ2-3; D gene uncertain. This CDR3 region has 14 residues. Germline V gene data show CDR1 as MGHRA and CDR2 as YSYEKL. The V gene lost 8 bases and the J gene lost 0 bases, with 12 bases spanning the gap. The CDR3 bases are TGCGCCAGCGGCCCAGGTCGTAGCACAGATACGCAGTATTTT. Translation gives CASGPGRSTDTQYF.

V and J are TRBV3-1 and TRBJ1-4; D not certain. This CDR3 spans 12 amino acids. CDR1 LGHDT and CDR2 YNNKEL come from the germline V gene (reference sequence). Trimming removed 2 bases from V and 6 bases from J, with 4 bases in between. The CDR3 sequence: CASSQSDEKLFF. In DNA, the CDR3 is TGTGCCAGCAGCCAATCAGATGAAAAACTGTTTTTT.

The chain carries TRBV7-2 and TRBJ2-7, with D unclear. The length of the CDR3 is 15 residues. The V gene lost 5 bases and the J gene lost 5 bases, with 19 bases spanning the gap. CDR1 and CDR2 (germline): SGHTA, FQGNSA. The DNA of the CDR3 is TGTGCCAGCAGCCTCCGACGGACCCCTTCCCACGAGCAGTACTTC. Translated: CASSLRRTPSHEQYF.

This clonotype was counted once. V usage is TRBV12-5 and J usage is TRBJ2-5, with TRBD2 matching over 7 bases. This CDR3 is built from 17 residues. Losses at the gene ends were 1 base for V and 1 base for J; bases not matched to a gene: 9. Looked up from germline, CDR1 is LGHNT and CDR2 is FRNRAP. DNA of the CDR3: TGTGCTAGTGGTTTGGCGGCCCTTGGGGGGGGCCAAGAGACCCAGTACTTC. It specifies CASGLAALGGGQETQYF.

This rearrangement joins TRBV5-1 to TRBJ2-7; unclear D gene. V dropped 6 bases and J dropped 2 bases, with 12 bases sitting between them. The CDR3 runs to 13 residues. Germline values: CDR1 SGHRS, CDR2 YFSETQ. CDR3 amino acids: CASNVDGPYEQYF. The DNA of the CDR3 is TGCGCCAGCAACGTAGACGGGCCCTACGAGCAGTACTTC. The entire variable domain, with the rest obtained from reference TRBV5-1 and TRBJ2-7, is as follows: KAGVTQTPRYLIKTRGQQVTLSCSPISGHRSVSWYQQTPGQGLQFLFEYFSETQRNKGNFPGRFSGRQFSNSRSEMNVSTLELGDSALYLCASNVDGPYEQYFGPGTRLTVT.

This rearrangement joins TRBV27 to TRBJ2-3; D gene unclear. V lost 7 bases to trimming and J lost 4 bases, with 15 bases between them. The CDR3 runs 14 residues. Germline V lookup: CDR1 MNHEY, CDR2 SMNVEV (reference sequence). The CDR3 DNA is TGTGCCAGCAAGTTTATCGGTCAATCAGATACGCAGTATTTT. Protein sequence: CASKFIGQSDTQYF.

The chain recombines TRBV27 with TRBJ2-5; 10 bases agree with TRBD1. Germline values: CDR1 MNHEY, CDR2 SMNVEV (reference sequence). This CDR3 is built from 14 residues. The ends lost 3 bases at V and 6 bases at J; junction bases unmatched: 4. The CDR3 is CASSFGTGVQTQYF. DNA of the CDR3: TGTGCCAGCAGTTTCGGGACAGGGGTTCAGACCCAGTACTTC.

This clonotype was seen only once. V gene TRBV29-1 combines with J gene TRBJ2-5; D gene ambiguous. The V end lost 3 bases, the J end lost 11 bases, and 4 bases lay between the germline ends. Germline V gene lookup returns CDR1 SQVTM and CDR2 ANQGSEA. This CDR3 is 8 amino acids long. The DNA for the CDR3 is TGCAGCGTTGAGGGTCAGTACTTC. This translates into CSVEGQYF. The full variable domain, in which reference TRBV29-1 and TRBJ2-5 provide the parts outside the CDR3, is SAVISQKPSRDICQRGTSLTIQCQVDSQVTMMFWYRQQPGQSLTLIATANQGSEATYESGFVIDKFPISRPNLTFSTLTVSNMSPEDSSIYLCSVEGQYFGPGTRLLVL.

The chain is built from TRBV12-3 or TRBV12-4 and TRBJ1-6; D is perhaps TRBD1 (5 bases). This CDR3 is 13 amino acids long. Trimming cost V 8 bases and J 2 bases, with 7 bases left between them. The CDR3: CASGGTYNSPLHF. As DNA, the CDR3 is TGTGCCAGCGGGGGAACCTATAATTCACCCCTCCACTTT.

The chain is built from TRBV20-1 and TRBJ2-1; no firm D call. Germline values: CDR1 DFQATT, CDR2 SNEGSKA (reference sequence). The CDR3 extends over 12 amino acids. Deletions cut 3 bases from V and 7 bases from J, with 10 bases between. Here the CDR3 reads CSASTDGNEQFF. Here the CDR3 DNA reads TGCAGTGCTAGTACGGATGGGAATGAGCAGTTCTTC.

This sequence joins TRBV6-1 and TRBJ1-5, with TRBD1 matching over 9 bases. After removal of 7 bases from V and 3 bases from J, the junction contained 13 bases not matched to a gene. Looked up from germline, CDR1 is MNHNS and CDR2 is SASEGT. This CDR3 is built from 17 residues. CDR3 sequence reads: CASKAQGAPINNQPQHF. The CDR3 nucleotides read TGTGCCAGCAAAGCACAGGGGGCTCCGATCAACAATCAGCCCCAGCATTTT.